The 14 T cell receptor beta chains below were found in one sample sequenced in a study of cytomegalovirus exposure and HLA in healthy donors. The PCR used 60 Vbeta and 13 Jbeta primers. TCRdb's copy holds only in-frame clones and misses some; the assay was immunoSEQ multiplex PCR. The sample holds about 160,000 clones, 60% to 80% seen once. Sequenced: PBMCs. The receptors stem from a man between 50 and 59 years old in good health and CMV-seropositive.

This clone was seen just once. The chain is built from TRBV7-2 and TRBJ1-4, with unresolved D. CDR1 and CDR2 from the germline V gene are SGHTA and FQGNSA. The CDR3 length is 14 residues. V was pared by 2 bases and J by 4 bases, with 8 bases between. The CDR3 loop is CASSLKPLNEKLFF. The CDR3 region has the DNA TGTGCCAGCAGCTTAAAGCCACTTAATGAAAAACTGTTTTTT.

CDR3 nucleotide sequence: TGTGCCAGCAGCCGAGAGCGGGGGGCCCCGGGAGAGACCCAGTACTTC. Its protein is CASSRERGAPGETQYF. The chain links TRBV27 to TRBJ2-5; 9 bases are a match to TRBD2. The CDR3 is 16 residues long. Germline V lookup: CDR1 MNHEY, CDR2 SMNVEV (reference sequence). V dropped 6 bases and J dropped 4; count of bases not matched to a gene: 12.

This clone was seen more than once but under ten times. The chain employs TRBV4-3 and TRBJ2-1; 7 nucleotides align to TRBD1. The ends lost 2 bases at V and 7 bases at J; junction bases unmatched: 2. Per germline, CDR1 LGHNA and CDR2 YSLEER. CDR3 length: 13 amino acids. The CDR3 DNA sequence: TGCGCCAGCAGCCAAACGACAGGGAATGAGCAGTTCTTC. Translating it yields CASSQTTGNEQFF.

This clone was recorded a few times. The chain links TRBV10-3 to TRBJ2-3, with 7 positions matching TRBD2. V shed 4 bases, J shed 4 bases, and the junction held 8 bases outside the gene matches. CDR1 and CDR2 (germline): ENHRY, SYGVKD. There are 15 residues in the CDR3. CDR3 nucleotide sequence: TGTGCCATCAGTGCAGGGCGGGGGAGGGCAGATACGCAGTATTTT. The encoded protein is CAISAGRGRADTQYF.

The chain is built from TRBV5-4 and TRBJ2-1, with TRBD1 as a possible D gene (7 bases). Germline loops: CDR1 SGHNT, CDR2 YYREEE (reference sequence). The CDR3 totals 17 residues. The V end lost 0 bases, the J end lost 1 base, and 14 bases lay between the germline ends. For the CDR3, the DNA is TGTGCCAGCAGCTTGGTGCCAGGGGGAGGTTCCTACAATGAGCAGTTCTTC. This sequence encodes CASSLVPGGGSYNEQFF. Combining the CDR3 with reference TRBV5-4 and TRBJ2-1 gives the whole variable domain ETGVTQSPTHLIKTRGQQVTLRCSSQSGHNTVSWYQQALGQGPQFIFQYYREEENGRGNFPPRFSGLQFPNYSSELNVNALELDDSALYLCASSLVPGGGSYNEQFFGPGTRLTVL.

The rearrangement joins TRBV6-5 to TRBJ1-2, with no clear D. The CDR3 is 13 residues long. With 7 bases removed from V and 2 bases from J, the gap between germline ends came to 11 bases. CDR1 and CDR2 from the germline V gene are MNHEY and SVGAGI. CDR3 DNA sequence: TGTGCCAGCACTGAGGGTAGGAACTATGGCTACACCTTC. It codes for CASTEGRNYGYTF.

The sample holds a few counts of this clone. The chain combines TRBV7-2 with TRBJ2-1, with 10 bases that match TRBD2. Germline assignment: CDR1 SGHTA and CDR2 FQGNSA. J lost 4 bases, V lost 6 bases, and 9 bases had no gene match. The CDR3 consists of 16 residues. The CDR3 sequence is CASSPLAGGFYNEQFF. CDR3 nucleotides: TGTGCCAGCAGTCCTTTAGCGGGGGGTTTTTACAATGAGCAGTTCTTC.

The chain joins TRBV6-1 to TRBJ2-5; the D is unclear. The CDR3 runs to 14 residues. Germline V gene data show CDR1 as MNHNS and CDR2 as SASEGT. V was trimmed by 2 bases and J by 5 bases, leaving 12 bases between them. Here the CDR3 DNA reads TGTGCCAGCAGTGAACTGGCAGGTTGGGAGACCCAGTACTTC. This codes for CASSELAGWETQYF.

This chain links TRBV6-1 with TRBJ2-7; no firm D call. The CDR3 consists of 11 residues. From germline, CDR1 is MNHNS and CDR2 SASEGT. Trimming removed 5 bases from V and 3 bases from J, with 5 bases in between. The CDR3 protein is CASSSYYEQYF. CDR3 DNA: TGTGCCAGCAGTTCCTACTACGAGCAGTACTTC.

This clone showed up just a few times. The rearrangement uses TRBV28 and TRBJ2-7, with D uncertain. The germline V gene encodes CDR1 MDHEN and CDR2 SYDVKM. The CDR3 has 11 residues. Trimming pared 5 bases from V and 8 bases from J, leaving 10 bases between. The CDR3 sequence is CASSQSGKQYF. DNA for the CDR3: TGTGCCAGCAGTCAGTCGGGTAAGCAGTACTTC.

The chain is built from TRBV5-1 and TRBJ2-3; 14 bases align to TRBD2. V was pared by 5 bases and J by 4 bases, with 6 bases of the junction left unmatched. The germline CDR1 and CDR2 sequences are SGHRS and YFSETQ. This CDR3 is built from 16 residues. The CDR3: CASREGLAGVADTQYF. DNA for the CDR3: TGCGCCAGCAGGGAGGGACTAGCGGGGGTTGCAGATACGCAGTATTTT. Full variable domain (missing parts from reference TRBV5-1 and TRBJ2-3): KAGVTQTPRYLIKTRGQQVTLSCSPISGHRSVSWYQQTPGQGLQFLFEYFSETQRNKGNFPGRFSGRQFSNSRSEMNVSTLELGDSALYLCASREGLAGVADTQYFGPGTRLTVL.

The rearrangement joins TRBV7-9 to TRBJ1-2, with 7 positions matching TRBD1. This CDR3 has 16 residues. Per germline, CDR1 SEHNR and CDR2 FQNEAQ (reference sequence). J lost 7 bases, V lost 4 bases, and 15 bases had no gene match. The CDR3 DNA reads as TGTGCCAGCAGCTCAGCAGGCGGGACAGCGCTCGGTGGCTACACCTTC. Protein product: CASSSAGGTALGGYTF.

V and J are TRBV5-6 and TRBJ1-2; TRBD1 aligns across 9 bases. This CDR3 has 17 amino acids. Germline V lookup: CDR1 SGHDT, CDR2 YYEEEE. The J segment lost 3 bases and the V segment lost 0 bases, leaving 9 bases of the junction unmatched. This CDR3 is CASSLGDRDPIYYGYTF. The DNA of the CDR3 is TGTGCCAGCAGCTTGGGGGACAGGGACCCGATCTACTATGGCTACACCTTC.

The V call is TRBV12-5, the J call TRBJ1-2; 10 nucleotides match TRBD1. V lost 4 bases and J lost 8; bases outside the gene matches: 4. Germline lookup yields CDR1 LGHNT and CDR2 FRNRAP. The CDR3 covers 13 residues. The CDR3 DNA sequence: TGTGCTAGTGGTTGGACAGGGGGTGAAGGCTACACCTTC. It is translated as CASGWTGGEGYTF.